This T cell receptor beta chain was identified in a study of vaccination effects on CD4 cells after COVID-19. With the ViraFEST assay, the study expanded antigen-specific CD4+ T cells using viral peptide pools, then sequenced them. Subsequent to a culture period of about ten days, CD4+ T cells were isolated. Participants completed two doses of the BNT162b2 or mRNA-1273 vaccine. TCRdb keeps only in-frame clones here, not all; method: immunoSEQ multiplex PCR. The table has over 30,000 clones, 82% seen once. The CDR3 is 14 residues long. Trimming took off 8 bases at V and 4 bases at J, with 14 bases between the two ends. The germline CDR1 and CDR2 sequences are MGHRA and YSYEKL. Comments on this clone: Its target is not known.

The gene calls are TRBV4-1 and TRBJ2-2; D gene uncertain. The sequencing used CD4+ T cells from PBMCs cultured with HCoV-NL63 spike peptides, collected after COVID-19 vaccination. The TCR comes from a human donor who received a COVID-19 vaccine. Some clones in this sample may be carry-over from other donors' samples. CDR3 DNA: TGCGCCAGCGGCTTTTCTGCCGGCACCGGGGAGCTGTTTTTT. Protein sequence: CASGFSAGTGELFF.